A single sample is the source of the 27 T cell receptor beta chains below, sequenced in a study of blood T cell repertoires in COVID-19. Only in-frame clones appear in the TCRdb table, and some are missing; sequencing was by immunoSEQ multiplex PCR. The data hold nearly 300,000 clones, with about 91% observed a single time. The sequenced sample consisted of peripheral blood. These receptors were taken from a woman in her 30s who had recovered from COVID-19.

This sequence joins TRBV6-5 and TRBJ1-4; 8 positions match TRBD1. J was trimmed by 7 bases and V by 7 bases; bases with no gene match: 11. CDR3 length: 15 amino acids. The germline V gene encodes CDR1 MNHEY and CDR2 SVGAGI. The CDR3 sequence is CASKTKDRALEKLFF. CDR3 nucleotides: TGTGCCAGCAAAACGAAGGACAGGGCCCTTGAAAAACTGTTTTTT.

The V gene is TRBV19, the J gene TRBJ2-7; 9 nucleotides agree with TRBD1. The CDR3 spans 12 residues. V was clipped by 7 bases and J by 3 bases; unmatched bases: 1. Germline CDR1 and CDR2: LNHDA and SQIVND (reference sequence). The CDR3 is CASMDRGYEQYF. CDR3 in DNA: TGTGCCAGTATGGACAGGGGCTACGAGCAGTACTTC. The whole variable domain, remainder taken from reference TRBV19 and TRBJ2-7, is DGGITQSPKYLFRKEGQNVTLSCEQNLNHDAMYWYRQDPGQGLRLIYYSQIVNDFQKGDIAEGYSVSREKKESFPLTVTSAQKNPTAFYLCASMDRGYEQYFGPGTRLTVT.

In nucleotides, the CDR3 is TGTGCCAGTAGTCCTGTGGCGCAGGGGGGTACTGAAGCTTTCTTT. Its protein product is CASSPVAQGGTEAFF. The V call is TRBV19, the J call TRBJ1-1; 7 bases match TRBD1. Germline CDR1 reads LNHDA; CDR2 reads SQIVND (reference sequence). The CDR3 length is 15 residues. V trimming: 5 bases; J trimming: 5 bases; junction bases outside the gene matches: 11.

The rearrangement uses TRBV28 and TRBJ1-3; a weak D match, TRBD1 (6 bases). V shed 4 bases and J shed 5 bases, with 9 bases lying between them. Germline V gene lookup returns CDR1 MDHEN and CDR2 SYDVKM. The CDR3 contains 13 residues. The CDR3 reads CASSSGQRNTIYF. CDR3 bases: TGTGCCAGCAGTTCGGGACAAAGAAACACCATATATTTT.

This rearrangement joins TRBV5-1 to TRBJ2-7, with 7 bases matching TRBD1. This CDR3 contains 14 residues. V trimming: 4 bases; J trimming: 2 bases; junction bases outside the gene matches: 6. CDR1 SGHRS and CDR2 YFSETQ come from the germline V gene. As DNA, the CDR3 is TGCGCCAGCAGCCCAGAGACAGGGACCTACGAGCAGTACTTC. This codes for CASSPETGTYEQYF.

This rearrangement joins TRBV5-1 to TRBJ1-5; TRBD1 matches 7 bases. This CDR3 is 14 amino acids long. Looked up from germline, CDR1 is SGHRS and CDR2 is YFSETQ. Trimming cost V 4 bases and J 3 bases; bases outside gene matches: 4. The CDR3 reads CASSPGTANQPQHF. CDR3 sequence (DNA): TGCGCCAGCAGCCCGGGGACAGCCAATCAGCCCCAGCATTTT.

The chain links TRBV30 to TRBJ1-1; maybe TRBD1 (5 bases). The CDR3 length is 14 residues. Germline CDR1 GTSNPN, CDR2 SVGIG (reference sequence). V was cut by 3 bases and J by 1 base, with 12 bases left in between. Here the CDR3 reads CAWRDAGANTEAFF. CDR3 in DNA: TGTGCCTGGAGGGACGCTGGGGCGAACACTGAAGCTTTCTTT. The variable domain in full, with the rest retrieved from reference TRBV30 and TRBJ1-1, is SQTIHQWPATLVQPVGSPLSLECTVEGTSNPNLYWYRQAAGRGLQLLFYSVGIGQISSEVPQNLSASRPQDRQFILSSKKLLLSDSGFYLCAWRDAGANTEAFFGQGTRLTVV.

The CDR3 DNA follows: TGTGCCAGCAGTTCCACCGGGACAGGGGACAACACCATATATTTT. It specifies CASSSTGTGDNTIYF. The V gene is TRBV28, the J gene TRBJ1-3, with TRBD1 matching over 10 bases. Unmatched junction bases numbered 7, after V lost 4 bases and J lost 7 bases. Per the germline V gene, CDR1 is MDHEN and CDR2 is SYDVKM. The CDR3 totals 15 residues.

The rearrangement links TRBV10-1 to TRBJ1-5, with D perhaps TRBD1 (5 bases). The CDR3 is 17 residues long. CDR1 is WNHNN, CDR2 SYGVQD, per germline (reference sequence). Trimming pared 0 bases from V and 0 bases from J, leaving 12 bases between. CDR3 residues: CASSESGGGDSNQPQHF. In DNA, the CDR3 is TGCGCCAGCAGTGAGTCGGGGGGGGGAGATAGCAATCAGCCCCAGCATTTT.

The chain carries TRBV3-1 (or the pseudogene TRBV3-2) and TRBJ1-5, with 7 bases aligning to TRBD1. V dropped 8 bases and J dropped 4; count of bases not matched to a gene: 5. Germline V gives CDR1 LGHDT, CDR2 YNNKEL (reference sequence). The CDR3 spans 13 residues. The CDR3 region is CASGLTGNQPQHF. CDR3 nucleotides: TGTGCCAGCGGATTGACAGGGAATCAGCCCCAGCATTTT.

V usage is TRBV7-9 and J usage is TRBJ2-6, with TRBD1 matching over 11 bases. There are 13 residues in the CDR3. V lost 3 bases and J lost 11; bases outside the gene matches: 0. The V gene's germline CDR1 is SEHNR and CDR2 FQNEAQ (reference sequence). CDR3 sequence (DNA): TGTGCCAGCAGCTTGGGACAGGGGGACGTCCTGACTTTC. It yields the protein CASSLGQGDVLTF.

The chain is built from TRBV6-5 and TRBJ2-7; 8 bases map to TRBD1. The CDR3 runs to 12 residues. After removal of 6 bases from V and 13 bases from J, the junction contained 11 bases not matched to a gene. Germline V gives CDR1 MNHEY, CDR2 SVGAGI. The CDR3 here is CASRDRQGPVYF. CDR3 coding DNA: TGTGCCAGCAGAGATCGACAGGGGCCCGTATACTTC.

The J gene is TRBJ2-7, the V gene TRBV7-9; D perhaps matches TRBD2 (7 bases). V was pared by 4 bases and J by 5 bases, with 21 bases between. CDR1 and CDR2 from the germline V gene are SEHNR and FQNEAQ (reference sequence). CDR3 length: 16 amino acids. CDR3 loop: CASSSLRGGRVNEQYF. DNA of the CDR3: TGTGCCAGCAGCTCCCTTCGAGGGGGGAGGGTTAACGAGCAGTACTTC.

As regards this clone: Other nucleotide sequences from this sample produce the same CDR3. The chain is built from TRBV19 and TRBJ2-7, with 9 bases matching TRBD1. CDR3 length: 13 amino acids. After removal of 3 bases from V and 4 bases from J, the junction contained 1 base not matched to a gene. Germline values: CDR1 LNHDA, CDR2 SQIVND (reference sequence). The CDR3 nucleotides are TGTGCCAGTAGTATTGGGACAGGGTACGAGCAGTACTTC. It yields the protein CASSIGTGYEQYF.

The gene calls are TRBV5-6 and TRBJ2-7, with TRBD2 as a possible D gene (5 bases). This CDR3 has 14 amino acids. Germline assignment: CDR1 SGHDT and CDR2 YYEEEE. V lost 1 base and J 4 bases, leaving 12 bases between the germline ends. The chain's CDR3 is CASSLFGGKYEQYF. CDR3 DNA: TGTGCCAGCAGCTTGTTTGGAGGAAAGTACGAGCAGTACTTC.

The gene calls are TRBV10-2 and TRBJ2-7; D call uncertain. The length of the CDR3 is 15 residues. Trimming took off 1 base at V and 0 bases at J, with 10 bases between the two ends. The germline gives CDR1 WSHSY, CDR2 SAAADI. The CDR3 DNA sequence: TGCGCCAGCAGTGAGTGGAGACCCGACTCCTACGAGCAGTACTTC. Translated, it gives CASSEWRPDSYEQYF.

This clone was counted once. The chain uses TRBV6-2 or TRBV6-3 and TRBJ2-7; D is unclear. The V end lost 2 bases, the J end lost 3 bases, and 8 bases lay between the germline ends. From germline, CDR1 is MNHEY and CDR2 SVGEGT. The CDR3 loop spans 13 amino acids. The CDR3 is CASSYEPYYEQYF. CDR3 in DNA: TGTGCCAGCAGTTACGAACCCTACTACGAGCAGTACTTC.

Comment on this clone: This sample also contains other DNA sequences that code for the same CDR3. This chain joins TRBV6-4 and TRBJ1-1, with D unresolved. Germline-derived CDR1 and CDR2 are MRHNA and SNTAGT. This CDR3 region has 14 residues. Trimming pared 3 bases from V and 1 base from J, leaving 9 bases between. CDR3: CASSDTDRNTEAFF. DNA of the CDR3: TGTGCCAGCAGTGATACCGATAGGAACACTGAAGCTTTCTTT.

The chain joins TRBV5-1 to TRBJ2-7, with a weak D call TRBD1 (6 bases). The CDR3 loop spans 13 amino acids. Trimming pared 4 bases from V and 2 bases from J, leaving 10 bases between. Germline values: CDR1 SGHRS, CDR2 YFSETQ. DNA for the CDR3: TGCGCCAGCAGCCCGACAGGAACCTACGAGCAGTACTTC. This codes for CASSPTGTYEQYF. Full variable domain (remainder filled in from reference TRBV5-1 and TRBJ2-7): KAGVTQTPRYLIKTRGQQVTLSCSPISGHRSVSWYQQTPGQGLQFLFEYFSETQRNKGNFPGRFSGRQFSNSRSEMNVSTLELGDSALYLCASSPTGTYEQYFGPGTRLTVT.

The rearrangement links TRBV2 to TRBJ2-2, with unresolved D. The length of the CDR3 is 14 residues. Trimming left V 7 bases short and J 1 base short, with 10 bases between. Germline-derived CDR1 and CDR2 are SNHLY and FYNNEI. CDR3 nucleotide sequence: TGTGCCAGCACTTTGGCGGAGAACACCGGGGAGCTGTTTTTT. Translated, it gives CASTLAENTGELFF.

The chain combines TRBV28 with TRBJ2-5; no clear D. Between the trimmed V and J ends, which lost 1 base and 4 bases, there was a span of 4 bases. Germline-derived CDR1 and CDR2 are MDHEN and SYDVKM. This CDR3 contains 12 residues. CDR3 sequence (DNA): TGTGCCAGCAGTTTATTCTCAGAGACCCAGTACTTC. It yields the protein CASSLFSETQYF.

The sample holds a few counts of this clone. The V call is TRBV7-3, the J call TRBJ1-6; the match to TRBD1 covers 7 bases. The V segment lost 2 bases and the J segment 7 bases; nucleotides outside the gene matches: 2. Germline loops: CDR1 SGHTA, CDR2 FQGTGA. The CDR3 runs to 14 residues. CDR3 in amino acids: CASSLGTANSPLHF. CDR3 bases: TGTGCCAGCAGCTTAGGGACAGCAAATTCACCCCTCCACTTT.

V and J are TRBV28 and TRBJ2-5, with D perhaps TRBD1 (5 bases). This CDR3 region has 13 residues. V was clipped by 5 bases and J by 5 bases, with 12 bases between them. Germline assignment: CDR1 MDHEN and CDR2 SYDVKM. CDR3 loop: CASSQGASETQYF. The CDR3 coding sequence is TGTGCCAGCAGTCAAGGGGCGTCGGAGACCCAGTACTTC. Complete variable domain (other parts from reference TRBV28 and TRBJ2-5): DVKVTQSSRYLVKRTGEKVFLECVQDMDHENMFWYRQDPGLGLRLIYFSYDVKMKEKGDIPEGYSVSREKKERFSLILESASTNQTSMYLCASSQGASETQYFGPGTRLLVL.

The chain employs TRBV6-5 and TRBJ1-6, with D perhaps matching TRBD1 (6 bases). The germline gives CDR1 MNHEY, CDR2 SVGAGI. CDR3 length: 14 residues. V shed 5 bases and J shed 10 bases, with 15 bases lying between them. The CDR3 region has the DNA TGTGCCAGCAGTCTCACAGGGAAGGCCTCACCCCTCCACTTT. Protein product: CASSLTGKASPLHF.

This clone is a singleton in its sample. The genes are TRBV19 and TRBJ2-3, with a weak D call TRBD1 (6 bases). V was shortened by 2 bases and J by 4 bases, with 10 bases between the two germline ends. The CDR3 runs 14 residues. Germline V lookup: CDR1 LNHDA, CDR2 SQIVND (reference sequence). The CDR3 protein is CASSIQQGPDTQYF. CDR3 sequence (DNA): TGTGCCAGTAGTATACAACAGGGTCCAGATACGCAGTATTTT.

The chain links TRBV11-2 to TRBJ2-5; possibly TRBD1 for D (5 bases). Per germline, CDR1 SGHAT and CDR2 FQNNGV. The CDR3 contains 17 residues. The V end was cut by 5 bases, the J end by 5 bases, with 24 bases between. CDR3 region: CASSRESSWLKGETQYF. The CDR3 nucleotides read TGTGCCAGCAGCCGTGAGAGTTCCTGGTTAAAGGGGGAGACCCAGTACTTC.

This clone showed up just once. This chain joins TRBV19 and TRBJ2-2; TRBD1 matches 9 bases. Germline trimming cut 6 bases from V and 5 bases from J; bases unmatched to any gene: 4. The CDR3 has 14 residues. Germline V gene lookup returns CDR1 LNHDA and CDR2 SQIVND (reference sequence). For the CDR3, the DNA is TGTGCCAGTAGGAACAGGGGGCGAACCGGGGAGCTGTTTTTT. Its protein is CASRNRGRTGELFF.